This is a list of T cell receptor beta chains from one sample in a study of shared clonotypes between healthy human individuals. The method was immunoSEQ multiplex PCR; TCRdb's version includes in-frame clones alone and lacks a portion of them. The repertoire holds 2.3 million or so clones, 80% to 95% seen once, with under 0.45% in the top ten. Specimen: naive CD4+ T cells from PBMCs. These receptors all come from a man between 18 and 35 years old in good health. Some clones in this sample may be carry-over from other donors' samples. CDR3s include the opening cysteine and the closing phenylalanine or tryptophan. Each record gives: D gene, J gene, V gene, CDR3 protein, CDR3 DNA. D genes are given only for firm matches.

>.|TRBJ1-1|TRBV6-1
CASSEAGQGFFRTTEAFF
TGTGCCAGCAGTGAAGCGGGTCAGGGGTTTTTTAGGACCACTGAAGCTTTCTTT
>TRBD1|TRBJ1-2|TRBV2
CASSERGGGDGYTF
TGTGCCAGCAGTGAAAGAGGGGGCGGGGATGGCTACACCTTC
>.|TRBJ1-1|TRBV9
CASSTRLGYDTEAFF
TGTGCCAGCAGCACCCGTTTGGGGTACGACACTGAAGCTTTCTTT
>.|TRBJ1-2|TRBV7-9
CASSLIGTAVAF
TGTGCCAGCAGCTTAATTGGGACTGCTGTCGCCTTC
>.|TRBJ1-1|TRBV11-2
CASSLEGGLGAFF
TGTGCCAGCAGCCTGGAGGGAGGTCTTGGTGCTTTCTTT
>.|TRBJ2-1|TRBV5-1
CASSTAAQFDEQFF
TGCGCCAGCAGCACCGCCGCACAGTTCGATGAGCAGTTCTTC
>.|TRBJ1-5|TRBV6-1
CASSGDRASNQPQHF
TGTGCCAGCAGTGGGGATAGAGCCAGCAATCAGCCCCAGCATTTT
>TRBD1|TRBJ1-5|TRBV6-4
CASSDSDRDGSNQPQHF
TGTGCCAGCAGTGACTCCGACAGGGATGGGAGCAATCAGCCCCAGCATTTT
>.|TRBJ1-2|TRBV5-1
CASSLAAPYGYTF
TGCGCCAGCAGCTTGGCAGCGCCTTATGGCTACACCTTC
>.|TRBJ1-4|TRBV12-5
CARIVLGGALAELFF
TGTGCTAGAATAGTTCTTGGGGGAGCCTTGGCGGAACTGTTTTTT